This is a list of T cell receptor beta chains from one sample in a study of blood T cell repertoires in COVID-19. Here immunoSEQ multiplex PCR was the method, and the copy in TCRdb shows in-frame clones only, minus some. The data show 65,000 to 90,000 clones, with under 85% seen just once and around 27% held by the top ten. Sequenced sample: peripheral blood. The receptors originated from a woman aged 80 or over with acute or convalescent COVID-19. The CDR3 runs from the conserved cysteine through the conserved F or W. The D gene is left open where the match is weak. Clone size is stated in some rows and not others, as once, few, many or a class when expanded.

clone size	D gene	V gene	J gene	CDR3 DNA	CDR3 protein
NA	TRBD2	TRBV7-6	TRBJ2-1	TGTGCCAGCAGCTTAGATCCCCCGTCGACTAGCGACAATGAGCAGTTCTTC	CASSLDPPSTSDNEQFF
NA	NA	TRBV20-1	TRBJ2-7	TGCAGTGCTCCCATAGTCTACGAGCAGTACTTC	CSAPIVYEQYF
NA	TRBD2	TRBV9	TRBJ2-7	TGTGCCAGCAGCGTAGCGGCTAGCGGGGTAGAGCAGTACTTC	CASSVAASGVEQYF
NA	NA	TRBV5-4	TRBJ2-5	TGTGCCAGCAACACACAGGGTTCAGAGACCCAGTACTTC	CASNTQGSETQYF
NA	NA	TRBV6-6	TRBJ2-1	TGTGCCAGCAGCCGGGAGAATGAGCAGTTCTTC	CASSRENEQFF
NA	TRBD1	TRBV3-1/TRBV3-2	TRBJ2-5	TGTGCCAGCAGCAGCCAAATGACAGGGATGGAGACCCAGTACTTC	CASSSQMTGMETQYF
NA	TRBD1	TRBV2	TRBJ1-5	TGTGCCAGCAGTACCGGGACAGGGGGTGGTTATGGCAATCAGCCCCAGCATTTT	CASSTGTGGGYGNQPQHF
NA	NA	TRBV5-1	TRBJ2-3	TGCGCCAGCAGCTTGGGTTTTGGGACTAGCACAGATACGCAGTATTTT	CASSLGFGTSTDTQYF
NA	TRBD1	TRBV15	TRBJ2-1	TGTGCCACCAGCAGGGACAGGGGCCCCTACAATGAGCAGTTCTTC	CATSRDRGPYNEQFF
NA	NA	TRBV4-1	TRBJ2-3	TGCGCCAGCAGCCAAGAGACGTGGCGGGACCCTTCCGATACGCAGTATTTT	CASSQETWRDPSDTQYF
few	NA	TRBV5-1	TRBJ2-1	TGCGCCAGCAGCTTGGAGACAGGTACCAATGAGCAGTTCTTC	CASSLETGTNEQFF
NA	TRBD2	TRBV12-5	TRBJ2-1	TGTGCTAGTGGTTTGGTAGTTCATCTAGCGGGAGGGGGAAATGAGCAGTTCTTC	CASGLVVHLAGGGNEQFF
NA	NA	TRBV28	TRBJ1-1	TGTGCCAGCAGTTTATTTCAGGGCAAAGCTTTCTTT	CASSLFQGKAFF
NA	TRBD2	TRBV7-2	TRBJ2-3	TGTGCCAGCAGCTCACCTAGCGGGAGGGTAGATACGCAGTATTTT	CASSSPSGRVDTQYF
NA	TRBD2	TRBV13	TRBJ2-1	TGTGCCAGCAGCGCGCGGCCGGGACTAGCGGGATCCAGCTCCTACAATGAGCAGTTCTTC	CASSARPGLAGSSSYNEQFF
NA	NA	TRBV10-3	TRBJ2-5	TGTGCCATCAGTGAGTCTCACAGACAAGAGACCCAGTACTTC	CAISESHRQETQYF
once	NA	TRBV18	TRBJ1-4	TGTGCCAGCTCACCACCCCGGGAAGGGGGAGATGAAAAACTGTTTTTT	CASSPPREGGDEKLFF